There are a few counts of the clone carrying this T cell receptor (beta chain). Antigen: not known. CDR1 and CDR2 (germline): ENHRY, SYGVKD. There are 11 residues in the CDR3. Trimming pared 8 bases from V and 2 bases from J, leaving 4 bases between. This sample was included in a study of T-cell memory formation after mild COVID-19. Overall study context: Largely, TCR clusters stayed within a single donor. Study outcomes and limitations: CD4/CD8 balance held among clones contracting day 15 to 85, and later expanders leaned CD4+. The appearance of some responding clones in pre-infection memory suggested that cross-reactive memory joined.

The TCR alpha and TCR beta cDNA libraries, bearing sample barcodes and UMIs, were generated by 5'RACE using constant-segment primers. MiXCR, run by TCRdb on the 5' RACE reads, gives a single entry per CDR3 protein. The sample lists about 49,000 distinct CDR3 sequences; 7.3% were seen once. The gene calls are TRBV10-3 and TRBJ1-3, with D hard to call. The receptor was isolated from a man between 18 and 35 years old who had mild COVID-19 (a few samples of this study predate the infection). Cell type and time point are not known. The sequencing sample was made of PBMCs or a T cell subset sorted from them (not recorded which). CDR3 region: CAISAGNTIYF. The CDR3 DNA reads TGTGCCATCTCGGCTGGAAACACCATATATTTT.